This T cell receptor beta chain was captured in a study of blood T cell repertoires in COVID-19 (dated by TCRdb to between 2020 and 2021). Describing the broader study: The collaborator samples originated in the United States, Italy and Spain and spanned the acute and convalescent phases of COVID-19. The repertoires were made available in a free public database intended to serve as a resource for research on the immune response to SARS-CoV-2. Where available, HLA class I and class II types were taken from metadata supplied by the sample provider and were not determined by assay-based typing. Nearly every sample came with metadata listing a de-identified subject ID, COVID-19 status, age in years and sex. The dataset comprised deeply sampled blood TCRbeta repertoires from subjects exposed to, actively infected with, or recovered from COVID-19. The prospective study material was composed of cDNA or gDNA derived from T cells, B-cell-depleted T cells, or PBMCs. Samples were obtained from the ongoing ImmuneRACE study (first 160 participants) and from roughly 1,300 subjects provided by 6 global collaborators. What the authors observed across the whole study: Clinical and demographic metadata were provided uncurated, with the amount varying by source and participant.

Measured from the cysteine to the phenylalanine, the CDR3 is 17 residues long. Only the CDR3 DNA is retained, 51 bases long and in frame from the first base. Reading the germline V gene gives CDR1 MDHEN and CDR2 SYDVKM. V ends up 2 bases short and J 3 bases short, with an unmatched junction base count of 5. Details on this clone: Its binding antigen is unknown. No base-level quality is on record; no much larger clone is a single base apart.

Participants in the prospective study were aged roughly 18 to 89 years, lived in about two dozen United States geographic areas, and enrolled through a virtual design. Cohort assignment in the prospective study relied on participant-reported clinical history from a screening survey and a study questionnaire. In the prospective study, whole blood, serum and a nasopharyngeal or oropharyngeal swab were collected from each participant by mobile phlebotomists. Participants in the prospective study had the option to provide additional blood draws and questionnaires over a roughly two-month period. Blood samples from the prospective study were shipped frozen or at room temperature prior to DNA extraction. The immunoSEQ Assay, a bias-controlled multiplex PCR, was used to amplify TCRbeta CDR3 regions from genomic DNA. Under the source paper's analysis protocol: The number of nucleated cells in each sample was estimated from the amplification of reference gene primers within the assay. Sequence reads were collapsed and filtered to measure the absolute abundance of every unique TCRbeta CDR3 rearrangement. For each sample, productive Simpson clonality was calculated by taking the square root of Simpson's diversity index across productive rearrangements. This immuneACCESS table, as held by TCRdb, lists in-frame sequences with V and J called but not all clones. Of the missing ones, under half trace to an unresolved V gene in checked studies; the others have no known cause. The DNA gave D and trimming, while V, J and clone size come from that table. For this sample there are roughly 200,000 clones; around 88% appear just once. The ten largest clones add up to 5.6% of the sample.

The specimen was PBMCs or T cells enriched from blood (not recorded which). The chain couples TRBV28 to TRBJ2-3; 13 bases in the middle match TRBD2. This TCR was sampled from a man aged 35 to 55 with acute COVID-19. The DNA is TGTGCCAGCAGTTTAGGGGGACTAGCGGGGAGGACAGATACGCAGTATTTT. The encoded protein is CASSLGGLAGRTDTQYF. The entire variable domain, with the stretches around the CDR3 drawn from the reference TRBV28 and TRBJ2-3 proteins, is DVKVTQSSRYLVKRTGEKVFLECVQDMDHENMFWYRQDPGLGLRLIYFSYDVKMKEKGDIPEGYSVSREKKERFSLILESASTNQTSMYLCASSLGGLAGRTDTQYFGPGTRLTVL.